One sample yielded the 21 T cell receptor beta chains listed below, sequenced in a study of blood T cell repertoires in COVID-19. TCRdb's table, derived via immunoSEQ multiplex PCR, lists solely in-frame clones and lacks some. This table has 200,000 to 300,000 clones, around 83% appearing once. The sequenced material came from peripheral blood. These TCRs come from a woman between 18 and 29 years old with acute or convalescent COVID-19.

In this sample, this clone turned up a few times. The chain carries TRBV3-1 (or the pseudogene TRBV3-2) and TRBJ1-6, with 7 bases fitting TRBD1. The junction had 10 bases not matched to a gene; V was cut back by 0 bases and J by 11 bases. The CDR3 is 16 residues long. Germline CDR1 reads LGHDT; CDR2 reads YNNKEL (reference sequence). The CDR3 sequence: CASSQDYGTAVPPLHF. Here the CDR3 DNA reads TGTGCCAGCAGCCAAGATTACGGGACAGCCGTTCCACCCCTCCACTTT.

This clone came up once. This chain connects TRBV7-9 to TRBJ1-1; 8 bases fit TRBD1. Unmatched junction bases numbered 11, after V lost 4 bases and J lost 4 bases. Germline values: CDR1 SEHNR, CDR2 FQNEAQ (reference sequence). The CDR3 is 16 residues long. CDR3 DNA sequence: TGTGCCAGCAGCTCCACCGGACAGGGCGCGGGCACTGAAGCTTTCTTT. Amino acids: CASSSTGQGAGTEAFF.

This chain joins TRBV4-3 and TRBJ2-1; TRBD2 aligns across 7 bases. CDR1 and CDR2 (germline): LGHNA, YSLEER. J was trimmed by 7 bases and V by 0 bases; bases with no gene match: 12. The CDR3 sequence is 17 residues long. The CDR3 spells CASSQDRRGLTLNEQFF. Here the CDR3 DNA reads TGCGCCAGCAGCCAAGATCGCCGGGGACTAACCCTTAATGAGCAGTTCTTC.

The J gene is TRBJ1-3, the V gene TRBV13; D ambiguous. Germline V gene data show CDR1 as PRHDT and CDR2 as FYEKMQ (reference sequence). This CDR3 region has 14 residues. With 8 bases removed from V and 3 bases from J, the gap between germline ends came to 14 bases. Written as DNA, the CDR3 is TGTGCCAGCGAACGAGGCCTCGATGGAAACACCATATATTTT. Amino acids: CASERGLDGNTIYF.

The chain uses TRBV6-5 and TRBJ2-7; TRBD2 aligns across 7 bases. CDR1 is MNHEY and CDR2 is SVGAGI in the germline V gene. With 0 bases clipped from V and 2 bases from J, the junction kept 1 base outside the gene matches. CDR3 length equals 14 residues. The CDR3 reads CASSYSGTTYEQYF. CDR3 sequence (DNA): TGTGCCAGCAGTTACTCAGGGACTACCTACGAGCAGTACTTC.

Here the CDR3 DNA reads TGTGCCACCAGCAGGGGGACAGACTCCTACGAGCAGTACTTC. Its translation is CATSRGTDSYEQYF. The chain links TRBV15 to TRBJ2-7; 7 bases line up with TRBD1. V lost 3 bases, J lost 0 bases, and 2 bases stayed unmatched. Germline CDR1 is LNHNV and CDR2 is YYDKDF (reference sequence). The CDR3 spans 14 residues.

The rearrangement links TRBV5-4 to TRBJ2-2; D is possibly TRBD2 (5 bases). CDR1 is SGHNT, CDR2 YYREEE, per germline (reference sequence). This CDR3 contains 13 residues. V was pared by 3 bases and J by 6 bases, with 9 bases between. The DNA of the CDR3 is TGTGCCAGCAGCTCTGGGAGTGCCGGGGAGCTGTTTTTT. Its translation: CASSSGSAGELFF.

This clone was recorded once. V usage is TRBV27 and J usage is TRBJ2-5, with 7 bases that match TRBD2. The CDR3 sequence is 13 residues long. CDR1 MNHEY and CDR2 SMNVEV come from the germline V gene (reference sequence). V trimming: 5 bases; J trimming: 7 bases; junction bases outside the gene matches: 7. The CDR3 nucleotides read TGTGCCAGCAGTCTAGCGGACGTGGGGACCCAGTACTTC. Translating it yields CASSLADVGTQYF.

This clone has a single count. The rearrangement joins TRBV25-1 to TRBJ2-1; D is undetermined. Germline CDR1 reads MGHDK; CDR2 reads SYGVNS. The CDR3 is made up of 17 amino acids. The germline V and J ends were trimmed by 5 bases and 0 bases, with 17 bases remaining between them. Here the CDR3 reads CASSHPHSVDSYNEQFF. In DNA form, the CDR3 reads TGTGCCAGCAGTCACCCCCATAGTGTCGACTCCTACAATGAGCAGTTCTTC.

In this sample, this clone turned up a few times. The chain is built from TRBV29-1 and TRBJ2-4; 7 positions match TRBD1. The V segment lost 7 bases and the J segment 9 bases; nucleotides outside the gene matches: 9. Germline V gives CDR1 SQVTM, CDR2 ANQGSEA. There are 12 residues in the CDR3. CDR3 sequence reads: CSAYRGSGIQYF. CDR3 coding DNA: TGCAGCGCATACAGGGGCTCCGGCATTCAGTACTTC.

The V call is TRBV21-1, the J call TRBJ1-2; the tabulated D call, TRBD1, remains unverified against the DNA. TRBV21-1 is a listed pseudogene. There are 15 residues in the CDR3. CDR3 coding DNA: TGTGCCAGAAAGCCCCCCCCGGACAGGGATGATGGCTACACCTTC. It yields the protein CARKPPPDRDDGYTF.

The rearrangement uses TRBV9 and TRBJ2-1; 8 positions agree with TRBD2. Trimming cost V 3 bases and J 8 bases; bases outside gene matches: 10. This CDR3 has 15 amino acids. Germline V gene sequence: CDR1 SGDLS, CDR2 YYNGEE. The DNA for the CDR3 is TGTGCCAGCAGCGAGACGGGGGGGCAGGGCCATGAGCAGTTCTTC. It is translated as CASSETGGQGHEQFF.

This chain connects TRBV24-1 to TRBJ2-1, with 8 bases identical to TRBD2. CDR1 and CDR2 (germline): KGHDR, SFDVKD. Unmatched junction bases numbered 9, after V lost 3 bases and J lost 0 bases. CDR3 length equals 18 residues. The chain's CDR3 is CATSDPGGRGASYNEQFF. CDR3 bases: TGTGCCACCAGTGATCCGGGGGGGCGGGGTGCCTCCTACAATGAGCAGTTCTTC.

With regard to this clone: Other DNA variants within this sample encode the same CDR3. The chain recombines TRBV30 with TRBJ1-1; the D is unclear. The CDR3 covers 13 residues. V dropped 0 bases and J dropped 2 bases, with 7 bases sitting between them. CDR1 and CDR2 (germline): GTSNPN, SVGIG (reference sequence). CDR3 residues: CAWSVLLNTEAFF. For the CDR3, the DNA is TGTGCCTGGAGTGTACTGCTCAACACTGAAGCTTTCTTT.

The chain employs TRBV2 and TRBJ1-1, with D possibly TRBD1 on 6 matching bases. V was trimmed by 7 bases and J by 6 bases, leaving 18 bases between them. CDR3 length: 14 amino acids. CDR1 SNHLY and CDR2 FYNNEI come from the germline V gene. CDR3 sequence: CASNQRGRGSEAFF. The DNA for the CDR3 is TGTGCCAGCAACCAAAGGGGCAGGGGCTCTGAAGCTTTCTTT.

The V and J genes are TRBV30 and TRBJ1-6; TRBD1 matches at 7 bases. This CDR3 region has 16 residues. V trimming: 2 bases; J trimming: 6 bases; junction bases outside the gene matches: 10. Germline V gives CDR1 GTSNPN, CDR2 SVGIG (reference sequence). In DNA form, the CDR3 reads TGTGCCTGGAGTCGACAGGGCCCTAAGGGTAATTCACCCCTCCACTTT. Its protein product is CAWSRQGPKGNSPLHF. Complete variable domain (other parts from reference TRBV30 and TRBJ1-6): SQTIHQWPATLVQPVGSPLSLECTVEGTSNPNLYWYRQAAGRGLQLLFYSVGIGQISSEVPQNLSASRPQDRQFILSSKKLLLSDSGFYLCAWSRQGPKGNSPLHFGNGTRLTVT.

The chain recombines TRBV24-1 with TRBJ2-1; 10 bases fit TRBD2. With V trimmed by 0 bases and J by 9 bases, 4 bases remained unmatched. Germline V gene sequence: CDR1 KGHDR, CDR2 SFDVKD. This CDR3 has 15 amino acids. This chain's CDR3 is CATSDLLAGVFEQFF. The CDR3 DNA sequence: TGTGCCACCAGTGATTTGCTAGCGGGAGTGTTTGAGCAGTTCTTC.

V and J are TRBV5-5 and TRBJ2-2; 10 bases line up with TRBD1. This CDR3 is built from 14 residues. J lost 7 bases, V lost 5 bases, and 5 bases had no gene match. Germline loops: CDR1 SGHKS, CDR2 YYEKEE (reference sequence). This CDR3 reads CASRTGQGGGELFF. CDR3 nucleotides: TGTGCCAGCAGAACCGGACAGGGGGGCGGGGAGCTGTTTTTT.

V usage is TRBV7-9 and J usage is TRBJ2-7; 7 bases are a match to TRBD1. Germline V gives CDR1 SEHNR, CDR2 FQNEAQ (reference sequence). The CDR3 contains 15 residues. Losses at the gene ends were 3 bases for V and 2 bases for J; bases not matched to a gene: 7. In DNA form, the CDR3 reads TGTGCCAGCAGCTTCACAGGGGAAAACCCCTACGAGCAGTACTTC. Encoded protein: CASSFTGENPYEQYF.

V and J are TRBV4-3 and TRBJ2-7, with 10 bases that match TRBD2. Germline loops: CDR1 LGHNA, CDR2 YSLEER. The CDR3 runs 16 residues. The V gene end was trimmed by 0 bases and the J gene end by 2 bases; junction bases not matched to a gene: 4. The CDR3 DNA reads as TGCGCCAGCAGCCAAGACATAGCGGGAGGTGCCTACGAGCAGTACTTC. The encoded protein is CASSQDIAGGAYEQYF.

J is TRBJ1-1 and V is TRBV2; 8 positions match TRBD1. Germline values: CDR1 SNHLY, CDR2 FYNNEI. With 6 bases clipped from V and 1 base from J, the junction kept 13 bases outside the gene matches. This CDR3 has 17 amino acids. The CDR3: CASRPGQGAGSNTEAFF. The CDR3 coding sequence is TGTGCCAGCAGACCCGGGCAGGGGGCGGGGTCGAACACTGAAGCTTTCTTT.